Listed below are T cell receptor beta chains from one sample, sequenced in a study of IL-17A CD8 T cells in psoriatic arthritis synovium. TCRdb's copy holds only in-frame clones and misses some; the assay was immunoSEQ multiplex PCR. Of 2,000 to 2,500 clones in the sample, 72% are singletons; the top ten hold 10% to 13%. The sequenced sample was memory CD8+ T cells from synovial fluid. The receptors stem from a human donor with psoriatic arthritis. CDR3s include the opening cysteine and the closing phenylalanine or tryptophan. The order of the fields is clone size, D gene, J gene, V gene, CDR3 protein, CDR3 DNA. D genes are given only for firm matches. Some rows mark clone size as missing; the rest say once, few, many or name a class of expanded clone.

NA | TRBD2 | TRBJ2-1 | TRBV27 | CASRSQLAGGDNEQFF | TGTGCCAGCAGGAGCCAACTAGCGGGAGGAGACAATGAGCAGTTCTTC
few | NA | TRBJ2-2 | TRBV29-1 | CSVSSSETGELFF | TGCAGCGTTTCGTCTAGCGAGACCGGGGAGCTGTTTTTT
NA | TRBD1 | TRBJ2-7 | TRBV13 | CASSQDRVSAYEQYF | TGTGCCAGCAGCCAGGACAGGGTTTCAGCCTACGAGCAGTACTTC
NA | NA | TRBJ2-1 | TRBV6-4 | CASSDRENEQFF | TGTGCCAGCAGTGACCGGGAGAATGAGCAGTTCTTC
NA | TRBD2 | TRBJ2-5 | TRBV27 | CASRPVAGGIETQYF | TGTGCCAGCAGACCTGTAGCGGGAGGGATTGAGACCCAGTACTTC
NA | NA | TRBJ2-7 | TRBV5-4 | CASSLVAHEQYF | TGTGCCAGCAGCTTGGTAGCCCACGAGCAGTACTTC
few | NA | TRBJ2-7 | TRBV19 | CASSIGTGSYEQYF | TGTGCCAGTAGTATAGGGACTGGCTCCTACGAGCAGTACTTC
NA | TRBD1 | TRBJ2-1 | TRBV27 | CASRTTGEYNEQFF | TGTGCCAGCAGAACGACAGGGGAGTACAATGAGCAGTTCTTC
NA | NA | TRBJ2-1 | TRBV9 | CASSVEWLASDDEQFF | TGTGCCAGCAGCGTAGAGTGGCTAGCCTCCGACGATGAGCAGTTCTTC
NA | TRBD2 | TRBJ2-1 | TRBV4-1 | CASSQASAGALEQFF | TGCGCCAGCAGCCAAGCTTCAGCGGGAGCCTTAGAGCAGTTCTTC
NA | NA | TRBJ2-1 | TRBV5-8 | CASSLVTSRNEQFF | TGTGCCAGCAGCTTGGTTACTAGCCGCAATGAGCAGTTCTTC
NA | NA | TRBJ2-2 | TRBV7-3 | CASSSDSNTGELFF | TGTGCCAGCAGCTCGGACAGTAACACCGGGGAGCTGTTTTTT
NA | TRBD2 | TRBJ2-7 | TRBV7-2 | CASSQTSGRFYEQYF | TGTGCCAGCAGCCAAACTAGCGGGAGGTTCTACGAGCAGTACTTC
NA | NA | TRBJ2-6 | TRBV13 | CASSSTHSGANVLTF | TGTGCCAGCAGCTCCACGCACTCTGGGGCCAACGTCCTGACTTTC
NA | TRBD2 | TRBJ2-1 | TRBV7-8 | CASSLGLATDNEQFF | TGTGCCAGCAGCCTCGGACTAGCGACGGACAATGAGCAGTTCTTC
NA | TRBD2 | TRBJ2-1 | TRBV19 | CASSLTSGSGNNEQFF | TGTGCCAGTAGCCTTACTAGCGGGAGCGGGAACAATGAGCAGTTCTTC
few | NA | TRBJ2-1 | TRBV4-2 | CASSQESGSYNEQFF | TGTGCCAGCAGCCAAGAGAGCGGCTCCTACAATGAGCAGTTCTTC
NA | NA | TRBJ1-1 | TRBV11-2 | CASPPIGPAEAFF | TGTGCCAGCCCGCCCATTGGGCCGGCGGAAGCTTTCTTT